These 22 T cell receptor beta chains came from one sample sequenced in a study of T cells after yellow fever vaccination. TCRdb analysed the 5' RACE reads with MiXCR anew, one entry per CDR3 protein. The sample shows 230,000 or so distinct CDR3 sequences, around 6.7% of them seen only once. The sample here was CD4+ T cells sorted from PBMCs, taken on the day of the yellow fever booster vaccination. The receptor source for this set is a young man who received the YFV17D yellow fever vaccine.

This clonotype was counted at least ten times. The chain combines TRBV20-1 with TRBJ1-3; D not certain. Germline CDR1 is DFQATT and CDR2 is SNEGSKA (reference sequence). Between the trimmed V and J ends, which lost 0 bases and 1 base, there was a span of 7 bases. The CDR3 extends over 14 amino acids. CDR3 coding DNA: TGCAGTGCTAGAGATGAGCGGTCTGGAAACACCATATATTTT. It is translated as CSARDERSGNTIYF.

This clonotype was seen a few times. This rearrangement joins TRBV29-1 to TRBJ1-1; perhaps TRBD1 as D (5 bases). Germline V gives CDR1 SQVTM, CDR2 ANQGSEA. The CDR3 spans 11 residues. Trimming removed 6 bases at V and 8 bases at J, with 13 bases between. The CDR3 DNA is TGCAGCGTAGCCCGGGGGTTGGAAGCTTTCTTT. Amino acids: CSVARGLEAFF.

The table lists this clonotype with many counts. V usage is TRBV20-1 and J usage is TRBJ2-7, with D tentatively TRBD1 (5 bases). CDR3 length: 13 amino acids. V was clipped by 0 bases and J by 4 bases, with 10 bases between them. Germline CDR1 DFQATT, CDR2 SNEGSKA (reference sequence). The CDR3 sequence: CSARDFQGYEQYF. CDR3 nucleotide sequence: TGCAGTGCTAGAGATTTTCAGGGATACGAGCAGTACTTC.

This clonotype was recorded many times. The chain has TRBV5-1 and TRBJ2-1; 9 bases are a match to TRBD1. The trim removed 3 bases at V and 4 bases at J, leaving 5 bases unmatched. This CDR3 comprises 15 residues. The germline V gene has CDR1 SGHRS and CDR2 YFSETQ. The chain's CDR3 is CASSSTGGAYNEQFF. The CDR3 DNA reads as TGCGCCAGCAGCTCTACAGGGGGCGCATACAATGAGCAGTTCTTC.

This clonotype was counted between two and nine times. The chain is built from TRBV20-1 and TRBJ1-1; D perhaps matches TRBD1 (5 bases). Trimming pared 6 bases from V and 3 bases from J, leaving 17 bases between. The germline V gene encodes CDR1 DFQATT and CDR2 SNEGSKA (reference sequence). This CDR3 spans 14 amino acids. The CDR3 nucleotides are TGCAGTGCCAGGGACGGGGAAATCTACACTGAAGCTTTCTTT. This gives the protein CSARDGEIYTEAFF.

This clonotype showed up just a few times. The CDR3 loop is CASSYSRQRAHEQYF. CDR3 coding DNA: TGTGCCAGCAGTTACTCTCGACAGAGAGCACACGAGCAGTACTTC. V usage is TRBV6-2 or TRBV6-3 and J usage is TRBJ2-7; D possibly corresponds to TRBD1 (5 bases). The CDR3 covers 15 residues. In germline, CDR1 is MNHEY, CDR2 SVGEGT. Between the trimmed V and J ends, which lost 0 bases and 5 bases, there was a span of 14 bases.

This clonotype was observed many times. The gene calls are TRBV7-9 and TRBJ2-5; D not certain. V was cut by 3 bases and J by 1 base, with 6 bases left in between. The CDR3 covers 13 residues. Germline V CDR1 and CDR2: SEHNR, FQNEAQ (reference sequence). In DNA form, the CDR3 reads TGTGCCAGCAGCTTTGGCTCCCAAGAGACCCAGTACTTC. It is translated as CASSFGSQETQYF.

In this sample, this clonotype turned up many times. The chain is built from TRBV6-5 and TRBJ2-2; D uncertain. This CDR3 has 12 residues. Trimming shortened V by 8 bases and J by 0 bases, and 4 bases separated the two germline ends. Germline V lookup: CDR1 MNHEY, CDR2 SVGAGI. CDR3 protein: CASLANTGELFF. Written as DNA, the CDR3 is TGTGCCAGCCTTGCGAACACCGGGGAGCTGTTTTTT.

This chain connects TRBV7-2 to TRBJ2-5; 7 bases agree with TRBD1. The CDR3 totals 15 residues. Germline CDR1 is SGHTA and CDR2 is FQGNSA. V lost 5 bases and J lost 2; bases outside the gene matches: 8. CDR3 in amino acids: CASSPRTGWQETQYF. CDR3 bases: TGTGCCAGCAGCCCTCGGACAGGCTGGCAAGAGACCCAGTACTTC.

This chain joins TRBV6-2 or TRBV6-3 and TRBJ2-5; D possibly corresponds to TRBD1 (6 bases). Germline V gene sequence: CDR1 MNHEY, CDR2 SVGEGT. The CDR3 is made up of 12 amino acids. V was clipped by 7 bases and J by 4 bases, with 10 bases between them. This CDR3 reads CASNLQGETQYF. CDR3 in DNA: TGTGCCAGCAATCTACAGGGAGAGACCCAGTACTTC.

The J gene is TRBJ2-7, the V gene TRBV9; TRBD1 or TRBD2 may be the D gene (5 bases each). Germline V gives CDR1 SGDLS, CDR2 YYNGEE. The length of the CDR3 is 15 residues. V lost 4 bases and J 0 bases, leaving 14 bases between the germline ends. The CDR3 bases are TGTGCCAGCAGCTACGACCCGGGACCCTCCTACGAGCAGTACTTC. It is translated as CASSYDPGPSYEQYF.

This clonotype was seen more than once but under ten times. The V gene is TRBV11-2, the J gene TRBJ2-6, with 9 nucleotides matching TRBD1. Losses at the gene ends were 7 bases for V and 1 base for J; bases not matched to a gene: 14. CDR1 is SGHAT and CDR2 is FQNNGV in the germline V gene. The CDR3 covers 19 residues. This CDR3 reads CASKSLWRQGGSGANVLTF. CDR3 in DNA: TGTGCCAGCAAATCCCTATGGCGACAGGGGGGATCTGGGGCCAACGTCCTGACTTTC.

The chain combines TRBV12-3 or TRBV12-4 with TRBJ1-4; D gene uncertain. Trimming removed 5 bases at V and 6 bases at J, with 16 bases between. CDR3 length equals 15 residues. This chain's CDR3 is CASSPTGFRDEKLFF. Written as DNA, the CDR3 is TGTGCCAGCAGTCCGACGGGATTTCGGGATGAAAAACTGTTTTTT.

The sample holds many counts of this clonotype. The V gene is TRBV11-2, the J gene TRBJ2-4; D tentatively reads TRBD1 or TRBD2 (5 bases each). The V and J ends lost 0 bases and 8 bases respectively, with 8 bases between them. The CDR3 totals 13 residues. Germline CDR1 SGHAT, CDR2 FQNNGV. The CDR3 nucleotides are TGTGCCAGCAGCTTAGATTTGGGGGACATTCAGTACTTC. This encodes CASSLDLGDIQYF.

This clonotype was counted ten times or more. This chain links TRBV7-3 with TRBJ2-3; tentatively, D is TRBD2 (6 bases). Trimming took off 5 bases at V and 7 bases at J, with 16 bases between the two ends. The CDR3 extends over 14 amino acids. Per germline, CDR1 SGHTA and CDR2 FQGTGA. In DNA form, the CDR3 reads TGTGCCAGCAGCGCGGGACCCGATGTTAATACGCAGTATTTT. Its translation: CASSAGPDVNTQYF.

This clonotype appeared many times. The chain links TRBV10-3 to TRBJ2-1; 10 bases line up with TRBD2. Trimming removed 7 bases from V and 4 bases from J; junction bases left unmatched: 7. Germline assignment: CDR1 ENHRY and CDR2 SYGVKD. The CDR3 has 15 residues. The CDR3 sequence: CAIKETSGPYNEQFF. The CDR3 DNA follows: TGTGCCATCAAAGAGACTAGCGGGCCTTACAATGAGCAGTTCTTC.

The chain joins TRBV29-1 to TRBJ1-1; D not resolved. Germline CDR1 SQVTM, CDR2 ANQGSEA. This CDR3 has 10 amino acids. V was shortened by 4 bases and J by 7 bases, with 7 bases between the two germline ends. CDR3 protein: CSVARGEAFF. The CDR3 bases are TGCAGCGTTGCCCGAGGTGAAGCTTTCTTT.

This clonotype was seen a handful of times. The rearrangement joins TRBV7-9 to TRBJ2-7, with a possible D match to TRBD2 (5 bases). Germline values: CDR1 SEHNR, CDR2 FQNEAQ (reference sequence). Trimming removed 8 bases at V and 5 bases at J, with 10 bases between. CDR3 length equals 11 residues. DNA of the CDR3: TGTGCCAGCGGGAGTAGAAACGAGCAGTACTTC. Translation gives CASGSRNEQYF.

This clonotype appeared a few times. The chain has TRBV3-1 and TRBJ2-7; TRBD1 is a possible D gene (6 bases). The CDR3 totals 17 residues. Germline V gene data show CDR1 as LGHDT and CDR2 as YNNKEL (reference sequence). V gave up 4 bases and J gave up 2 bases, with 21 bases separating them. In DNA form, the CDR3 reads TGTGCCAGCAGCCCACACCAGGACAGACACTTGACCTACGAGCAGTACTTC. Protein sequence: CASSPHQDRHLTYEQYF.

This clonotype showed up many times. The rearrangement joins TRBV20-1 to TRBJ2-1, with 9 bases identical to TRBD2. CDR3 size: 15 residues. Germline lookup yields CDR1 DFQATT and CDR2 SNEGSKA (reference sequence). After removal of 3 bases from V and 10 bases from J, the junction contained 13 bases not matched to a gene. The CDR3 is CSASRGTSLQLEQFF. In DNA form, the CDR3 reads TGCAGTGCTAGTAGAGGGACTAGCCTACAATTGGAGCAGTTCTTC.

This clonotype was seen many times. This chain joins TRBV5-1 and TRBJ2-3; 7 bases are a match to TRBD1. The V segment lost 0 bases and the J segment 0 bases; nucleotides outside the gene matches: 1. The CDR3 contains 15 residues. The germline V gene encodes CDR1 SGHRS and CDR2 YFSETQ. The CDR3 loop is CASSLDRGSTDTQYF. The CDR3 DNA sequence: TGCGCCAGCAGCTTGGACAGGGGAAGCACAGATACGCAGTATTTT.

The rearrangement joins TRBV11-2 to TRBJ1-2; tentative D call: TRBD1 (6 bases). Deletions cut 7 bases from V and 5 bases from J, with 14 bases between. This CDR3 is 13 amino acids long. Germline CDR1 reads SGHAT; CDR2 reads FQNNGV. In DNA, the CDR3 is TGTGCCAGCACCTCCTCAGGGGTGTATGGCTACACCTTC. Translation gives CASTSSGVYGYTF.